Shown below are 2 T cell receptor beta chains from a single sample sequenced in a study of spatial heterogeneity in lung cancer. TCRdb independently ran MiXCR on the 5' RACE reads; one entry per CDR3 protein. The sample has 49,000 or so distinct CDR3 sequences; about an eighth are singletons. Time point indicated: blood at routine non-recurrence follow-up after resection. Sequenced material: PBMCs, taken at follow-up. Receptors were obtained from a male donor with early-stage non-small cell lung cancer.

This clonotype was counted a few times. The V and J genes are TRBV5-1 and TRBJ2-3, with 12 bases fitting TRBD2. Losses at the gene ends were 1 base for V and 1 base for J; bases not matched to a gene: 4. Germline lookup yields CDR1 SGHRS and CDR2 YFSETQ. There are 17 residues in the CDR3. The CDR3 here is CASSLTSGRYGTDTQYF. The DNA for the CDR3 is TGCGCCAGCAGCTTGACTAGCGGGAGGTATGGCACAGATACGCAGTATTTT.

The chain couples TRBV12-3 or TRBV12-4 to TRBJ2-7; 8 bases are a match to TRBD2. The length of the CDR3 is 15 residues. After removal of 5 bases from V and 7 bases from J, the junction contained 13 bases not matched to a gene. The CDR3 loop is CASSPVAGLRIEQYF. The CDR3 nucleotides read TGTGCCAGCAGTCCCGTAGCGGGACTAAGGATTGAGCAGTACTTC.